Below, one T cell receptor (beta chain) is given with its context. Antigen specificity is unknown. The same CDR3 can be traced to other DNA sequences in this sample. This entry comes from a study of T cell responses to AZD1222 COVID-19 vaccine. General study points: Sampled repertoires all dated from after the peak T cell response. Spike was spanned by vaccine-associated CD4 TCRs, which were dominant at 160-218 and 743-854. The study found Spike-specific TCR breadth and depth rose after two AZD1222 doses.

Here immunoSEQ multiplex PCR was the method, and the copy in TCRdb shows in-frame clones only, minus some. The data hold under 70,000 clones, with nearly 80% observed a single time. Trimming took off 3 bases at V and 6 bases at J, with 10 bases between the two ends. Germline V lookup: CDR1 KGHSH, CDR2 LQKENI. This CDR3 is built from 13 residues. The clonotype was recovered from an adult who received the AZD1222 COVID-19 vaccine. The gene calls are TRBV18 and TRBJ2-3; D unresolved. The source was peripheral blood, collected 28 days after the second AZD1222 dose. CDR3 sequence reads: CASSPTNGDTQYF. The CDR3 nucleotides are TGTGCCAGCTCACCCACCAACGGCGATACGCAGTATTTT.